This TCR beta chain was documented in a study of cytomegalovirus exposure and HLA in healthy donors. Whole-study results and caveats: Donors were assumed by presence/absence analyses to have roughly uniform sequencing depth. In a later analysis, TCR beta V- and J-gene trimming showed a link to a missense DCLRE1C variant. A later analysis found that most CMV-associated TCR beta chains appeared HLA-restricted.

Samples came from healthy bone marrow donors. Primers: 60 Vbeta forward and 13 Jbeta reverse. Here immunoSEQ multiplex PCR was the method, and the copy in TCRdb shows in-frame clones only, minus some. The sample includes 150,000 to 200,000 clones, approximately 81% of them seen just once. On this clone itself: Its antigen is still unknown.

Per germline, CDR1 SEHNR and CDR2 FQNEAQ (reference sequence). The CDR3 has 13 amino acids. Trimming pared 4 bases from V and 11 bases from J, leaving 17 bases between. This clonotype was obtained from a boy aged 2 to 10 in good health and CMV-seronegative. This chain connects TRBV7-9 to TRBJ2-5; D unresolved. The sequenced material came from PBMCs. CDR3 sequence (DNA): TGTGCCAGCAGCTCCAAACCTACCGGTTCGCAGTACTTC. Translated, it gives CASSSKPTGSQYF.